The present TCR beta chain was sequenced within a study of T cells in Graves' hyperthyroidism and ophthalmopathy. This CDR3 contains 11 residues. CDR1 SNHLY and CDR2 FYNNEI come from the germline V gene. V was pared by 7 bases and J by 3 bases, with 6 bases between. There were TCR beta CDR3 regions amplified from RNA transcripts. When the TCR CDR3 underwent first-round RT-PCR, the HTBI primer set was used. TCRdb reanalysed the multiplex PCR reads using MiXCR and keeps one entry per CDR3 protein. This repertoire shows about 500,000 distinct CDR3 sequences, approximately 17% found once; its top ten account for around 17%. A word on this clonotype: A much larger clone differs from this one at a single base, so this may be a read error.

This TCR was sampled from a young woman with Graves' ophthalmopathy. The sequenced sample consisted of blood. The chain has TRBV2 and TRBJ1-1; no clear D. The CDR3: CASMRDTEAFF. DNA for the CDR3: TGTGCCAGCATGAGGGACACTGAAGCTTTCTTT. The full variable domain, with the rest looked up from reference TRBV2 and TRBJ1-1, is EPEVTQTPSHQVTQMGQEVILRCVPISNHLYFYWYRQILGQKVEFLVSFYNNEISEKSEIFDDQFSVERPDGSNFTLKIRSTKLEDSAMYFCASMRDTEAFFGQGTRLTVV.